The entry that follows covers one T cell receptor (beta chain) sequence. The sample originates from a study of blood T cell repertoires in COVID-19. Study in general: Spain, Italy and the United States supplied samples that represented acute and convalescent COVID-19. Nucleic acid was either cDNA or gDNA, and it came from T cells, B-cell-depleted T cells, or PBMCs.

Sequencing was performed with immunoSEQ multiplex PCR; in TCRdb, only in-frame clones are kept and a portion is missing. The data hold over 200,000 clones, with around nine tenths observed a single time. Either two negative PCRs, clearance, or symptom resolution qualified Cohort 3 donors as recovered. The sample comprised PBMCs or T cells enriched from blood (not recorded which). The clonotype was recovered from a young man who had recovered from COVID-19.

The CDR3 DNA is TGTGCCACCAGCAGAGCGACAGGGGCCCGTGGACAGCCCCAGCATTTT. Translating it yields CATSRATGARGQPQHF. J is TRBJ1-5 and V is TRBV15; 8 bases agree with TRBD1. V dropped 1 base and J dropped 7; count of bases not matched to a gene: 9. Germline CDR1 LNHNV, CDR2 YYDKDF (reference sequence). The CDR3 covers 16 residues.